A selection of T cell receptor beta chains follows, all from one sample in a study of somatic mutations in cytotoxic T cells in rheumatoid arthritis. Repertoires were generated with immunoSEQ multiplex PCR, while TCRdb's copy carries only in-frame clones and drops some. The sample consists of some 18,000 clones, over 75% of them appearing once. The sequenced sample was CD8+ T cells sorted from blood. The receptors were sampled from an adult with rheumatoid arthritis. CDR3s include the opening cysteine and the closing phenylalanine or tryptophan. D genes are given only for firm matches. Expanded clones get a size class; other rows say once, few or many, or leave the size out.

size: .; J: TRBJ1-4; D: TRBD1; V: TRBV9; DNA: TGTGCCAGCACCAAAGAGGGGGCGGCTAATGAAAAACTGTTTTTT; CDR3: CASTKEGAANEKLFF
size: few; J: TRBJ2-2; D: .; V: TRBV10-3; DNA: TGTGCCATCAGTGAGTCAGGTATCCCCCACACCGGGGAGCTGTTTTTT; CDR3: CAISESGIPHTGELFF
size: .; J: TRBJ2-2; D: .; V: TRBV7-9; DNA: TGTGCCAGCAGCTCCGTAACTACATTCGCGAACACCGGGGAGCTGTTTTTT; CDR3: CASSSVTTFANTGELFF
size: .; J: TRBJ2-1; D: .; V: TRBV27; DNA: TGTGCCAGCAGTTTCTCTAGCTACAATGAGCAGTTCTTC; CDR3: CASSFSSYNEQFF
size: .; J: TRBJ2-3; D: .; V: TRBV7-9; DNA: TGTGCCAGCAGCTCCACTCCCGGGTTAACAGATACGCAGTATTTT; CDR3: CASSSTPGLTDTQYF
size: .; J: TRBJ2-7; D: .; V: TRBV19; DNA: TGTGCCAGTAGTATAAAGGGTGGGTACGAGCAGTACTTC; CDR3: CASSIKGGYEQYF
size: .; J: TRBJ2-5; D: TRBD1; V: TRBV7-9; DNA: TGTGCCAGCAGAACACAGGGGGACCAAGAGACCCAGTACTTC; CDR3: CASRTQGDQETQYF
size: .; J: TRBJ2-2; D: TRBD2; V: TRBV4-1; DNA: TGCGCCAGCAGCGGACTAGCGGGAGGTACCGGGGAGCTGTTTTTT; CDR3: CASSGLAGGTGELFF
size: .; J: TRBJ2-1; D: .; V: TRBV27; DNA: TGTGCCAGCAGTTTGTCATTGCCCTCGAATGAGCAGTTCTTC; CDR3: CASSLSLPSNEQFF
size: .; J: TRBJ2-1; D: TRBD1; V: TRBV6-5; DNA: TGTGCCAGCAGTCCTCAGGGGGCTTTCATAATGTGGTTCTTC; CDR3: CASSPQGAFIMWFF
size: .; J: TRBJ2-7; D: .; V: TRBV19; DNA: TGTGCCAGTAGTATGGGTCGGGCCATTGCCTACGAGCAGTACTTC; CDR3: CASSMGRAIAYEQYF
size: .; J: TRBJ1-5; D: TRBD1; V: TRBV6-6; DNA: TGTGCCAGCAGGGGACAGGGCCCGGATCGGCCCCAGCATTTT; CDR3: CASRGQGPDRPQHF
size: .; J: TRBJ2-7; D: TRBD2; V: TRBV6-1; DNA: TGTGCCAGCAGTGAATTAGGGGACTACGCCGAGCAGTACTTC; CDR3: CASSELGDYAEQYF
size: few; J: TRBJ1-1; D: .; V: TRBV30; DNA: TGTGCCTGGAGTTTCAGTCCCCGGGTGAACACTGAAGCTTTCTTT; CDR3: CAWSFSPRVNTEAFF
size: .; J: TRBJ1-1; D: .; V: TRBV6-5; DNA: TGTGCCAGCAGTTACGGACAGTATTTAACTGAAGCTTTCTTT; CDR3: CASSYGQYLTEAFF
size: few; J: TRBJ2-3; D: TRBD2; V: TRBV25-1; DNA: TGTGCCAGCAGTCATCTAGCGGGGGAGGAGTATTTT; CDR3: CASSHLAGEEYF
size: .; J: TRBJ1-4; D: .; V: TRBV10-1; DNA: TGCGCCAGCAGTGAGACCCGGGGCGTTGAAAAACTGTTTTTT; CDR3: CASSETRGVEKLFF
size: .; J: TRBJ2-3; D: .; V: TRBV9; DNA: TGTGCCAGCAGCGTAAGGCGGGGTGGCGATACGCAGTATTTT; CDR3: CASSVRRGGDTQYF
size: .; J: TRBJ2-4; D: .; V: TRBV30; DNA: TGTGCCTGGAGTCTGCAGGGAGTAGCCAAAAACATTCAGTACTTC; CDR3: CAWSLQGVAKNIQYF
size: .; J: TRBJ2-3; D: .; V: TRBV5-1; DNA: TGCGCCAGCAGCTTGGGGGACTGGGTATCGAGAGATACGCAGTATTTT; CDR3: CASSLGDWVSRDTQYF
size: few; J: TRBJ2-3; D: .; V: TRBV14; DNA: TGTGCCAGCAGTCCAAGGGGTTTAGGGACTTATTTCACAGATACGCAGTATTTT; CDR3: CASSPRGLGTYFTDTQYF
size: once; J: TRBJ2-1; D: .; V: TRBV7-6; DNA: TGTGCCAGCAGTTCAATCGGGGGCAACTACAATGAGCAGTTCTTC; CDR3: CASSSIGGNYNEQFF
size: few; J: TRBJ2-1; D: .; V: TRBV4-3; DNA: TGCGCCAGCAGCCCTTCACGAAGCTCCTACAATGAGCAGTTCTTC; CDR3: CASSPSRSSYNEQFF
size: few; J: TRBJ1-4; D: .; V: TRBV19; DNA: TGTGCCAGTAGTATAGTTTGGCGAGGTAGGGATGAAAAACTGTTTTTT; CDR3: CASSIVWRGRDEKLFF
size: .; J: TRBJ2-5; D: .; V: TRBV7-9; DNA: TGTGCCAGCAGCCCCAGACCCTCTGGGGGACAAGAGACCCAGTACTTC; CDR3: CASSPRPSGGQETQYF
size: few; J: TRBJ2-2; D: TRBD2; V: TRBV6-4; DNA: TGTGCCAGCAGTGCCGGGACTAGCGGGAACACCGGGGAGCTGTTTTTT; CDR3: CASSAGTSGNTGELFF
size: .; J: TRBJ1-6; D: .; V: TRBV6-5; DNA: TGTGCCAGCAGTTACTCCCAGGGTTTTTATTCACCCCTCCACTTT; CDR3: CASSYSQGFYSPLHF
size: .; J: TRBJ1-3; D: .; V: TRBV5-5; DNA: TGTGCCAGCAGCTTGGGGCCGATTCTAGGAAACACCATATATTTT; CDR3: CASSLGPILGNTIYF
size: .; J: TRBJ1-2; D: TRBD1; V: TRBV5-1; DNA: TGCGCCAGCAGCTCCTACAGGGGCGGGGGGGACTATGGCTACACCTTC; CDR3: CASSSYRGGGDYGYTF
size: .; J: TRBJ1-1; D: .; V: TRBV19; DNA: TGTGCCAGCCTTAGCGGGGGTATGGACACTGAAGCTTTCTTT; CDR3: CASLSGGMDTEAFF
size: .; J: TRBJ2-2; D: .; V: TRBV7-9; DNA: TGTGCCAGCAGCTTAGTGAGGACAGCCGACACCGGGGAGCTGTTTTTT; CDR3: CASSLVRTADTGELFF
size: .; J: TRBJ1-3; D: .; V: TRBV7-9; DNA: TGTGCCAGCAGCTCCCGGGACAACGGAAACACCATATATTTT; CDR3: CASSSRDNGNTIYF
size: few; J: TRBJ2-1; D: .; V: TRBV7-6; DNA: TGTGCCAGCAGCGGCGGGGTGGGGCCTATGCAGTTCTTC; CDR3: CASSGGVGPMQFF
size: .; J: TRBJ2-2; D: .; V: TRBV6-1; DNA: TGTGCCAGCAGTGAAGGACACCCTGATAACACCGGGGAGCTGTTTTTT; CDR3: CASSEGHPDNTGELFF
size: .; J: TRBJ1-2; D: .; V: TRBV5-4; DNA: TGTGCCAGCAGCTTGGGGGGGACATGGCCCTATGGCTACACCTTC; CDR3: CASSLGGTWPYGYTF
size: .; J: TRBJ2-7; D: TRBD2; V: TRBV7-9; DNA: TGTGCCAGCAGCTTCCCGAGCGGACTAGCGGGGGGGGTCCCCTACGAGCAGTACTTC; CDR3: CASSFPSGLAGGVPYEQYF
size: .; J: TRBJ2-3; D: TRBD1; V: TRBV5-1; DNA: TGCGCCAGCAGCTTTCAGGGGGCAGGGGATACGCAGTATTTT; CDR3: CASSFQGAGDTQYF
size: .; J: TRBJ1-1; D: TRBD1; V: TRBV28; DNA: TGTGCCAGCAGCCCTTGGACAGGACGGGAAGCTTTCTTT; CDR3: CASSPWTGREAFF
size: .; J: TRBJ2-5; D: .; V: TRBV13; DNA: TGTGCCAGCAGCTTTCATCATAACAGGCAAGAGACCCAGTACTTC; CDR3: CASSFHHNRQETQYF
size: .; J: TRBJ2-1; D: .; V: TRBV27; DNA: TGTGCCAGCAGTTTTCGACAGGTGGAATTCTTC; CDR3: CASSFRQVEFF
size: .; J: TRBJ1-2; D: .; V: TRBV7-5; DNA: TGTGCCAGAAGCTTAGTTAAAGGGGTTGAAAGAAGGGGGTTC; CDR3: CARSLVKGVERRGF
size: .; J: TRBJ2-1; D: .; V: TRBV27; DNA: TGTGCCAGCAGTCCGACTAGGCCCCCCTACAATGAGCAGTTCTTC; CDR3: CASSPTRPPYNEQFF
size: .; J: TRBJ2-7; D: TRBD1; V: TRBV19; DNA: TGTGCCAGTAGTACTTACAACAGGGGAGAAAGCTACGAGCAGTACTTC; CDR3: CASSTYNRGESYEQYF
size: .; J: TRBJ2-1; D: TRBD2; V: TRBV9; DNA: TGTGCCAGCAGCGTATTCGAGACTAGCGGGGGCCCCTACAATGAGCAGTTCTTC; CDR3: CASSVFETSGGPYNEQFF
size: .; J: TRBJ1-4; D: .; V: TRBV4-1; DNA: TGCGCCAGCAGCTCACAGGGCAATGAAAAACTGTTTTTT; CDR3: CASSSQGNEKLFF
size: once; J: TRBJ1-5; D: .; V: TRBV9; DNA: TGTGCCAGCAGCGGTGGAGCAGACGGCAATCAGCCCCAGCATTTT; CDR3: CASSGGADGNQPQHF
size: .; J: TRBJ2-2; D: .; V: TRBV11-2; DNA: TGTGCCAGCAGCTTAATCCGGCCACACCCCGGCGAGCTGTTTTTT; CDR3: CASSLIRPHPGELFF
size: .; J: TRBJ2-2; D: .; V: TRBV28; DNA: TGTGCCAGCAGTTGGGAGACAGGGAGGTTCGGGGAGCTGTTTTTT; CDR3: CASSWETGRFGELFF
size: .; J: TRBJ2-7; D: TRBD1; V: TRBV10-3; DNA: TGTGCCATCAGTGAGTCGAGGGGGCCCTACGAGCAGTACTTC; CDR3: CAISESRGPYEQYF
size: .; J: TRBJ2-1; D: .; V: TRBV5-1; DNA: TGCGCCAGCAGCGGGGGGACAGCGAATGAGCAGTTCTTC; CDR3: CASSGGTANEQFF
size: .; J: TRBJ2-3; D: .; V: TRBV11-2; DNA: TGTGCCAGCAGCTTCGGGAAGAGGGACGCAGATACGCAGTATTTT; CDR3: CASSFGKRDADTQYF
size: .; J: TRBJ1-1; D: .; V: TRBV4-2; DNA: TGTGCCAGCAGCCAAGTTTTGAACACTGAAGCTTTCTTT; CDR3: CASSQVLNTEAFF
size: .; J: TRBJ1-4; D: TRBD1; V: TRBV5-1; DNA: TGCGCCAGCAGCAGGACAGGGGTAGGGGAAAAACTGTTTTTT; CDR3: CASSRTGVGEKLFF